The 10 T cell receptor beta chains reported below all come from one sample, sequenced in a study of T cells in Graves' hyperthyroidism and ophthalmopathy. Amplification targeted TCR beta CDR3 regions from RNA transcripts. TCR CDR3 underwent first-round RT-PCR with the HTBI primer set. TCRdb processed the multiplex PCR reads anew with MiXCR; each CDR3 protein has one entry. The sample yields 400,000 to 550,000 distinct CDR3 sequences, around 22% seen once. The specimen was blood. The receptors derive from a woman aged 25-40 years with Graves' ophthalmopathy.

This clonotype has a count of ten or more. The chain employs TRBV4-1 and TRBJ1-2; perhaps TRBD1 as D (6 bases). V lost 0 bases, J lost 2 bases, and 7 bases lay in between. Germline assignment: CDR1 MGHRA and CDR2 YSYEKL. The length of the CDR3 is 14 residues. The CDR3 nucleotides read TGCGCCAGCAGCCAAGACACAGGGAACTATGGCTACACCTTC. It is translated as CASSQDTGNYGYTF.

This clonotype was recorded at least ten times. This chain connects TRBV28 to TRBJ1-5, with unresolved D. Trimming shortened V by 2 bases and J by 9 bases, and 11 bases separated the two germline ends. CDR1 and CDR2 from the germline V gene are MDHEN and SYDVKM. CDR3 length: 13 residues. The CDR3 bases are TGTGCCAGCAGTTTACCCGACTCCCGGCCCCAGCATTTT. It encodes CASSLPDSRPQHF.

J is TRBJ2-7 and V is TRBV11-2, with TRBD2 identical over 14 bases. The CDR3 sequence is 16 residues long. Germline V CDR1 and CDR2: SGHAT, FQNNGV. The ends lost 4 bases at V and 0 bases at J; junction bases unmatched: 2. CDR3 nucleotides: TGTGCCAGCAGCTGGACTAGCGGGAGGAGCTCCTACGAGCAGTACTTC. Translating it yields CASSWTSGRSSYEQYF.

This clonotype was seen only a few times. V and J are TRBV11-2 and TRBJ2-3; the match to TRBD2 covers 10 bases. CDR1 and CDR2 (germline): SGHAT, FQNNGV. The CDR3 is made up of 15 amino acids. Trimming cost V 4 bases and J 6 bases; bases outside gene matches: 7. CDR3 amino acids: CASSSGLAVWDTQYF. In DNA form, the CDR3 reads TGTGCCAGCAGCTCAGGACTAGCGGTTTGGGATACGCAGTATTTT.

The V gene is TRBV3-1, the J gene TRBJ2-7; D gene ambiguous. The V gene's germline CDR1 is LGHDT and CDR2 YNNKEL (reference sequence). The CDR3 covers 14 residues. Trimming removed 1 base from V and 0 bases from J, with 7 bases in between. The CDR3 reads CASSQGAHSYEQYF. For the CDR3, the DNA is TGTGCCAGCAGCCAAGGCGCCCACTCCTACGAGCAGTACTTC.

The sample holds many counts of this clonotype. The CDR3 DNA reads as TGTGCCAGCAGTTCCGAGGGATCGGTCTATGGCTACACCTTC. This codes for CASSSEGSVYGYTF. The chain employs TRBV12-3 or TRBV12-4 and TRBJ1-2; D not resolved. Trimming removed 4 bases from V and 4 bases from J, with 13 bases in between. This CDR3 has 14 amino acids.

There are many counts of this clonotype. The chain links TRBV2 to TRBJ1-5; no reliable D call. CDR1 is SNHLY, CDR2 FYNNEI, per germline. The CDR3 consists of 13 residues. Trimming left V 6 bases short and J 2 bases short, with 8 bases between. CDR3 amino acids: CASSVDGNQPQHF. The CDR3 DNA reads TGTGCCAGCAGCGTCGACGGCAATCAGCCCCAGCATTTT. Full variable domain (remainder filled in from reference TRBV2 and TRBJ1-5): EPEVTQTPSHQVTQMGQEVILRCVPISNHLYFYWYRQILGQKVEFLVSFYNNEISEKSEIFDDQFSVERPDGSNFTLKIRSTKLEDSAMYFCASSVDGNQPQHFGDGTRLSIL.

The V and J genes are TRBV20-1 and TRBJ1-2; TRBD1 might be the D (5 bases). V was clipped by 0 bases and J by 2 bases, with 16 bases between them. This CDR3 comprises 16 residues. The germline V gene has CDR1 DFQATT and CDR2 SNEGSKA (reference sequence). CDR3 nucleotide sequence: TGCAGTGCTAGAGATTCCCGACAGCAGGCGAACTATGGCTACACCTTC. Protein product: CSARDSRQQANYGYTF.

For this clonotype: This may be a read error: a much more frequent sequence differs by one nucleotide. The V and J genes are TRBV12-3 or TRBV12-4 and TRBJ2-2, with a tentative D call TRBD2 (5 bases). The CDR3 runs 15 residues. CDR3 sequence reads: CASSLTADNTGELCF. CDR3 in DNA: TGTGCCAGCAGTTTGACGGCAGACAACACCGGGGAGCTGTGTTTT.

This chain joins TRBV2 and TRBJ2-7, with TRBD1 matching 7 bases. The length of the CDR3 is 17 residues. V lost 5 bases and J lost 5; bases outside the gene matches: 18. Per germline, CDR1 SNHLY and CDR2 FYNNEI. The CDR3 is CASSRQPTGALGHEQYF. The DNA of the CDR3 is TGTGCCAGCAGTAGACAGCCAACAGGGGCCCTGGGTCACGAGCAGTACTTC.